This is a list of T cell receptor beta chains from one sample in a study of cytotoxic CD8 clonotypes in ibrutinib-treated CLL. Assay: immunoSEQ multiplex PCR; the TCRdb copy retains only in-frame clones and omits some. The repertoire has tens of thousands of clones, around 85% of them found once; the top ten carry about 7.6%. The sample was PBMCs, taken after 24 months of ibrutinib treatment. The receptors derive from a human donor with chronic lymphocytic leukemia. Both conserved end residues are part of each CDR3. The order of the fields is V gene, clone size, CDR3 length, D gene, J gene, CDR3 DNA, CDR3 protein. The D gene is left open where the match is weak. The size field is filled for only some rows; it gives once, few, many or a size class.

V gene: TRBV5-1; clone size: once; CDR3 length: 14; D gene: -; J gene: TRBJ2-1; CDR3 DNA: TGCGCCAGCAGCCTGGGCGGGGTTGAAAATGAGCAGTTCTTC; CDR3 protein: CASSLGGVENEQFF
V gene: TRBV5-5; clone size: -; CDR3 length: 14; D gene: -; J gene: TRBJ1-1; CDR3 DNA: TGTGCCAGCCTATGGGACCTATTTAACACTGAAGCTTTCTTT; CDR3 protein: CASLWDLFNTEAFF
V gene: TRBV7-2; clone size: -; CDR3 length: 14; D gene: -; J gene: TRBJ1-5; CDR3 DNA: TGTGCCAGCAGCTTAGACAGGGTGGGTCAGCCCCAGCATTTT; CDR3 protein: CASSLDRVGQPQHF
V gene: TRBV7-9; clone size: -; CDR3 length: 17; D gene: TRBD2; J gene: TRBJ2-1; CDR3 DNA: TGTGCCAGCAGCTCCAACGAAGCGGGGGCCATCTACAATGAGCAGTTCTTC; CDR3 protein: CASSSNEAGAIYNEQFF
V gene: TRBV6-6; clone size: -; CDR3 length: 15; D gene: -; J gene: TRBJ1-6; CDR3 DNA: TGTGCCAGCAGTTACTCGAGGACAGTCGGTTCACCCCTCCACTTT; CDR3 protein: CASSYSRTVGSPLHF
V gene: TRBV6-5; clone size: -; CDR3 length: 15; D gene: -; J gene: TRBJ2-3; CDR3 DNA: TGTGCCAGCAGTTACTTTCTACAATACACAGATACGCAGTATTTT; CDR3 protein: CASSYFLQYTDTQYF
V gene: TRBV5-1; clone size: -; CDR3 length: 16; D gene: -; J gene: TRBJ1-6; CDR3 DNA: TGCGCCAGCAGCTTGGAGGGATCCGGATATAATTCACCCCTCCACTTT; CDR3 protein: CASSLEGSGYNSPLHF
V gene: TRBV6-6; clone size: -; CDR3 length: 14; D gene: -; J gene: TRBJ1-1; CDR3 DNA: TGTGCCAGCACCCCCGTAAGGGTTGGCACTGAAGCTTTCTTT; CDR3 protein: CASTPVRVGTEAFF
V gene: TRBV7-8; clone size: -; CDR3 length: 13; D gene: -; J gene: TRBJ1-1; CDR3 DNA: TGTGCCAGCAGCCCCACCCGGGACACTGAAGCTTTCTTT; CDR3 protein: CASSPTRDTEAFF
V gene: TRBV6-5; clone size: -; CDR3 length: 15; D gene: -; J gene: TRBJ2-4; CDR3 DNA: TGTGCCAGCAGTCCCCGGGCGCTAGCCAAAAACATTCAGTACTTC; CDR3 protein: CASSPRALAKNIQYF
V gene: TRBV5-6; clone size: -; CDR3 length: 16; D gene: -; J gene: TRBJ2-3; CDR3 DNA: TGTGCCAGCAGCCCCGGACTATCTAGGTTATCTGATACGCAGTATTTT; CDR3 protein: CASSPGLSRLSDTQYF
V gene: TRBV11-3; clone size: -; CDR3 length: 12; D gene: -; J gene: TRBJ2-1; CDR3 DNA: TGTGCCAGCAGCCGGGGACACAATGAGCAGTTCTTC; CDR3 protein: CASSRGHNEQFF
V gene: TRBV5-6; clone size: -; CDR3 length: 14; D gene: -; J gene: TRBJ2-3; CDR3 DNA: TGTGCCAGCATCCAACGGGGCAGGGCAGATACGCAGTATTTT; CDR3 protein: CASIQRGRADTQYF
V gene: TRBV6-5; clone size: few; CDR3 length: 15; D gene: -; J gene: TRBJ1-1; CDR3 DNA: TGTGCCAGCAGTTACTCGAAGGGGTTGAACACTGAAGCTTTCTTT; CDR3 protein: CASSYSKGLNTEAFF
V gene: TRBV5-1; clone size: -; CDR3 length: 14; D gene: -; J gene: TRBJ2-3; CDR3 DNA: TGCGCCAGCAGCAACGGGGCCAGCACAGATACGCAGTATTTT; CDR3 protein: CASSNGASTDTQYF
V gene: TRBV7-6; clone size: medium-sized; CDR3 length: 17; D gene: -; J gene: TRBJ2-1; CDR3 DNA: TGTGCCAGCAGCCTAATGGGACCTTCGAGCTCCTACAATGAGCAGTTCTTC; CDR3 protein: CASSLMGPSSSYNEQFF
V gene: TRBV6-1; clone size: -; CDR3 length: 15; D gene: -; J gene: TRBJ2-1; CDR3 DNA: TGTGCCAGCAGTGACCAGCAGGGAGCCTACAATGAGCAGTTCTTC; CDR3 protein: CASSDQQGAYNEQFF